Listed below are T cell receptor beta chains from one sample, sequenced in a study of identifying expanded T cells in peripheral blood. Clones were sequenced by immunoSEQ multiplex PCR, and TCRdb holds only the in-frame ones, with some missing. The sample carries approximately 63,000 clones, about 89% recorded once. Source material: blood. These receptor sequences come from a person between 18 and 70 years old in good health. The CDR3 runs from the conserved cysteine through the conserved F or W. The D gene is left open where the match is weak.

v_call	j_call	d_call	cdr3_nt	cdr3_aa
TRBV29-1	TRBJ2-3	TRBD1	TGCAGCGTTGAAACAGGGGCAGATACGCAGTATTTT	CSVETGADTQYF
TRBV4-3	TRBJ2-1	TRBD2	TGCGCCAGCAGCCAAGATCTAGGACTAGCGGGATACAATGAGCAGTTCTTC	CASSQDLGLAGYNEQFF
TRBV4-2	TRBJ2-5	TRBD2	TGTGCCAGCAGCCAAGATCTGGGGCAGGGAGGGGAGACCCAGTACTTC	CASSQDLGQGGETQYF
TRBV7-3	TRBJ2-1	.	TGTGCCAGCAGCTTAAACACCCGGTGGGCTGAGCAGTTCTTC	CASSLNTRWAEQFF
TRBV5-4	TRBJ2-5	.	TGTGCCAGCAGCTTAGGGAACGAGATAGAGACCCAGTACTTC	CASSLGNEIETQYF
TRBV20-1	TRBJ2-7	.	TGCAGTGCCCTCCGTAGCTACGAGCAGTACTTC	CSALRSYEQYF
TRBV7-2	TRBJ2-5	.	TGTGCCAGCAGGCCCCTCGGACAAGAGACCCAGTACTTC	CASRPLGQETQYF
TRBV27	TRBJ2-1	.	TGTGCCAGCAGTATCCAGGGTTCCGCCTACAATGAGCAGTTCTTC	CASSIQGSAYNEQFF
TRBV6-4	TRBJ1-2	.	TGTGCCAGCAGTGAGTTCCCGGACAGACCGGTCTATGGCTACACCTTC	CASSEFPDRPVYGYTF
TRBV28	TRBJ1-4	.	TGTGCCAGCAGTTTAAATCATGAAAAACTGTTTTTT	CASSLNHEKLFF
TRBV25-1	TRBJ1-4	.	TGTGCCAGCAGCCCGGGGGGAGAAAAACTGTTTTTT	CASSPGGEKLFF
TRBV13	TRBJ1-2	.	TGTGCCAGCTTCTCTAAACAGCGATCCTATGGCTACACCTTC	CASFSKQRSYGYTF
TRBV28	TRBJ1-1	TRBD1	TGTGCCAGCAGGGACAGGGGGCGGTTTTTGACTTTCTTT	CASRDRGRFLTFF
TRBV5-4	TRBJ2-3	.	TGTGCCAGCAGCTTGGGTGATGTAGGGAGCACAGATACGCAGTATTTT	CASSLGDVGSTDTQYF
TRBV7-9	TRBJ1-5	.	TGTGCCAGCAGCTTAGGGGGTATCGGACAGCCCCAGCATTTT	CASSLGGIGQPQHF
TRBV18	TRBJ2-1	.	TGTGCCAGCTCACCATTGACCGGCCCCTTAGACAATGAGCAGTTCTTC	CASSPLTGPLDNEQFF
TRBV30	TRBJ2-1	.	TGTGCCTGGACCACCGGGGGTGAGCAGTTCTTC	CAWTTGGEQFF
TRBV25-1	TRBJ2-1	.	TGTGCCAGCAGTGAACAGGCGGGAACCTACAATGAGCAGTTCTTC	CASSEQAGTYNEQFF
TRBV28	TRBJ1-5	.	TGTGCCAGCAGCCGGGACACCAATAGCAATCAGCCCCAGCATTTT	CASSRDTNSNQPQHF
TRBV10-1	TRBJ1-1	.	TGCGCCAGCAGTGAGTGGAGAGAGGGAAGCACTGAAGCTTTCTTT	CASSEWREGSTEAFF
TRBV27	TRBJ1-1	TRBD1	TGTGCCAGCAGTTTGCCGACAGGGGGCTCGTGGAACACTGAAGCTTTCTTT	CASSLPTGGSWNTEAFF
TRBV6-5	TRBJ2-7	TRBD1	TGTGCCAGCAGCCGAGGGACAGGGGACGAGCAGTACTTC	CASSRGTGDEQYF
TRBV7-9	TRBJ1-3	.	TGTGCCAGCAGCTTGGGTAGTTCTGGAAACACCATATATTTT	CASSLGSSGNTIYF
TRBV5-1	TRBJ2-3	.	TGCGCCAGCAGCTTGGACGGGAGTTCAGATACGCAGTATTTT	CASSLDGSSDTQYF
TRBV6-5	TRBJ1-1	TRBD1	TGTGCCAGCAGTTACGACAGGGTGAACACTGAAGCTTTCTTT	CASSYDRVNTEAFF
TRBV19	TRBJ1-1	.	TGTGCCAGCCAATATGGCGTTGGCACTGAAGCTTTCTTT	CASQYGVGTEAFF
TRBV2	TRBJ1-6	.	TGTGCCAGCAGGGAAGGGGATTCACCCCTCCACTTT	CASREGDSPLHF
TRBV7-9	TRBJ2-7	.	TGTGCCAGCAGCTTGCCAAAGAGAGGGCCCGAGCAGTACTTC	CASSLPKRGPEQYF
TRBV27	TRBJ2-7	.	TGTGCCAGCAGTTTATCGAGAGGGGAGATCTACGAGCAGTACTTC	CASSLSRGEIYEQYF